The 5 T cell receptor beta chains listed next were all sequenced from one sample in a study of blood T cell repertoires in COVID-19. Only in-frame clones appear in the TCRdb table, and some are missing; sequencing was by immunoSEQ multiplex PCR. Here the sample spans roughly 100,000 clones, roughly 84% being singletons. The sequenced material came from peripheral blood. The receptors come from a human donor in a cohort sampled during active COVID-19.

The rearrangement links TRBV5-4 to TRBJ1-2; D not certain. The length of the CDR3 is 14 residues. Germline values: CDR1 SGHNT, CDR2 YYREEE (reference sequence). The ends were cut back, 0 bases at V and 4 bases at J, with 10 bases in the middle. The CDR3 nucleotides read TGTGCCAGCAGCTTGGCCGCGGGTGCCTATGGCTACACCTTC. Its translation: CASSLAAGAYGYTF.

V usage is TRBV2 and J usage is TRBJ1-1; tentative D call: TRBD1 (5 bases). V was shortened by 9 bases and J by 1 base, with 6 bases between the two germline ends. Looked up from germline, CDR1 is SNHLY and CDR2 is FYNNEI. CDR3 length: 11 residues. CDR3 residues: CARGQNTEAFF. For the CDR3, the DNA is TGTGCCAGAGGACAGAACACTGAAGCTTTCTTT.

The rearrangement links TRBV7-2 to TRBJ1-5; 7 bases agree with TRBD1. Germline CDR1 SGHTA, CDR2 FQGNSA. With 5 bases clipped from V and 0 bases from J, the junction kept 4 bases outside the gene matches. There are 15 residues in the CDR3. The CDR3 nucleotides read TGTGCCAGCAGCCCGGGACAGAATAGCAATCAGCCCCAGCATTTT. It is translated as CASSPGQNSNQPQHF.

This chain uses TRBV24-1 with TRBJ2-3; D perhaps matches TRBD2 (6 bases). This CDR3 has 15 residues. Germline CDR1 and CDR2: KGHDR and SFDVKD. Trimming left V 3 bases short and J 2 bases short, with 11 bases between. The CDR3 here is CATSDGTQITDTQYF. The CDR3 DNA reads TGTGCCACCAGTGATGGGACTCAAATCACAGATACGCAGTATTTT.

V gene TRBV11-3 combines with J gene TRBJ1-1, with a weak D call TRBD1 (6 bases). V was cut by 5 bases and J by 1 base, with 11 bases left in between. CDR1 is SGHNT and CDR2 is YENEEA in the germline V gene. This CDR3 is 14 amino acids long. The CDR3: CASSARGRNTEAFF. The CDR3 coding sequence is TGTGCCAGCAGCGCTAGGGGGAGGAACACTGAAGCTTTCTTT.